The source of this TCR beta chain is a study of cytomegalovirus exposure and HLA in healthy donors. The method was immunoSEQ multiplex PCR; TCRdb's version includes in-frame clones alone and lacks a portion of them. The sample lists about 74,000 clones; 94% were seen once. The CDR3 has 18 amino acids. Germline V gene sequence: CDR1 SGHRS, CDR2 YFSETQ. The trim removed 0 bases at V and 2 bases at J, leaving 7 bases unmatched. The specimen sequenced was PBMCs. The receptor's source is a man aged 18 to 29 in good health and CMV-seropositive. The chain uses TRBV5-1 and TRBJ2-6; 8 nucleotides match TRBD1. CDR3 region: CASSLVGQGFTGANVLTF. CDR3 in DNA: TGCGCCAGCAGCTTGGTCGGACAGGGTTTCACTGGGGCCAACGTCCTGACTTTC. Together with reference TRBV5-1 and TRBJ2-6, the CDR3 gives the full variable domain: KAGVTQTPRYLIKTRGQQVTLSCSPISGHRSVSWYQQTPGQGLQFLFEYFSETQRNKGNFPGRFSGRQFSNSRSEMNVSTLELGDSALYLCASSLVGQGFTGANVLTFGAGSRLTVL.